Listed here are 30 T cell receptor beta chains from one sample, sequenced in a study of blood T cell repertoires in COVID-19 (TCRdb year 2020). Libraries were made using the immunoSEQ multiplex PCR assay. Held by TCRdb, this immuneACCESS table contains in-frame sequences only and omits some clones. Under half of the omission traces to an unresolved V gene where checked; the cause of the rest is unknown. This sample holds about 70,000 clones; about 80% were observed only once. Approximately 18% of the sample comes from the top ten. The sequencing sample was made of peripheral blood. The receptors stem from a man between 65 and 80 years old who had recovered from COVID-19.

This clone was found a few times. This sequence joins TRBV7-2 and TRBJ2-3; the D gene is possibly TRBD1 (6 bases). The V end lost 5 bases, the J end lost 5 bases, and 17 bases lay between the germline ends. Germline CDR1 and CDR2: SGHTA and FQGNSA. This CDR3 region has 15 residues. The CDR3 reads CASSGLGTFEDTQYF. The CDR3 DNA reads TGTGCCAGCAGCGGACTCGGGACATTTGAAGATACGCAGTATTTT. The full variable domain, its missing parts supplied by reference TRBV7-2 and TRBJ2-3, is GAGVSQSPSNKVTEKGKDVELRCDPISGHTALYWYRQSLGQGLEFLIYFQGNSAPDKSGLPSDRFSAERTGGSVSTLTIQRTQQEDSAVYLCASSGLGTFEDTQYFGPGTRLTVL.

This clone has just one count. The V call is TRBV11-3, the J call TRBJ2-3, with 9 bases identical to TRBD2. Looked up from germline, CDR1 is SGHNT and CDR2 is YENEEA. The CDR3 covers 15 residues. After removal of 3 bases from V and 3 bases from J, the junction contained 4 bases not matched to a gene. CDR3: CASSLTSGLTDTQYF. The CDR3 region has the DNA TGTGCCAGCAGCTTGACTAGCGGTTTAACAGATACGCAGTATTTT.

The CDR3 bases are TGTGCCAGCAGCTTGGGTTCAGGGTTCAATACCGGGGAGCTGTTTTTT. Translation gives CASSLGSGFNTGELFF. This rearrangement joins TRBV5-4 to TRBJ2-2, with D tentatively TRBD1 (5 bases). Trimming shortened V by 0 bases and J by 5 bases, and 14 bases separated the two germline ends. Per germline, CDR1 SGHNT and CDR2 YYREEE (reference sequence). The CDR3 sequence is 16 residues long.

The chain combines TRBV6-6 with TRBJ1-2; 8 nucleotides align to TRBD1. With 5 bases clipped from V and 3 bases from J, the junction kept 11 bases outside the gene matches. CDR3 size: 16 residues. Per germline, CDR1 MNHNY and CDR2 SVGAGI (reference sequence). The chain's CDR3 is CASSRPQGAIDYGYTF. The CDR3 DNA follows: TGTGCCAGCAGTCGACCCCAGGGGGCCATAGACTATGGCTACACCTTC.

Only a few counts were recorded for this clone. V and J are TRBV2 and TRBJ1-5; D ambiguous. This CDR3 is 11 amino acids long. V lost 6 bases to trimming and J lost 7 bases, with 7 bases between them. CDR1 is SNHLY, CDR2 FYNNEI, per germline. DNA of the CDR3: TGTGCCAGCAGATACAGCCAGCCCCAGCATTTT. This sequence encodes CASRYSQPQHF.

This clone was detected a few times. The chain combines TRBV5-1 with TRBJ1-4; D perhaps matches TRBD1 (5 bases). The V and J ends lost 5 bases and 8 bases respectively, with 19 bases between them. The CDR3 loop spans 15 amino acids. Germline V CDR1 and CDR2: SGHRS, YFSETQ. CDR3 residues: CASRELDSGFEKLFF. DNA for the CDR3: TGCGCCAGCAGGGAGCTAGACAGTGGCTTCGAAAAACTGTTTTTT.

The chain links TRBV18 to TRBJ2-5; D is unclear. The V gene lost 3 bases and the J gene lost 4 bases, with 15 bases spanning the gap. The CDR3 runs 15 residues. Germline V lookup: CDR1 KGHSH, CDR2 LQKENI. CDR3 sequence reads: CASSPLRYQPETQYF. The CDR3 DNA reads as TGTGCCAGCTCACCCCTCAGGTATCAACCAGAGACCCAGTACTTC. The full variable domain, rest sourced from reference TRBV18 and TRBJ2-5, is NAGVMQNPRHLVRRRGQEARLRCSPMKGHSHVYWYRQLPEEGLKFMVYLQKENIIDESGMPKERFSAEFPKEGPSILRIQQVVRGDSAAYFCASSPLRYQPETQYFGPGTRLLVL.

The V call is TRBV5-4, the J call TRBJ1-2; TRBD1 might be the D (6 bases). CDR3 length equals 14 residues. Germline V gives CDR1 SGHNT, CDR2 YYREEE (reference sequence). Trimming left V 0 bases short and J 4 bases short, with 10 bases between. This CDR3 is CASSLGTETYGYTF. In nucleotides, the CDR3 is TGTGCCAGCAGCTTGGGGACAGAAACCTATGGCTACACCTTC.

The count of this clone is one. The gene calls are TRBV19 and TRBJ2-1, with D maybe TRBD2 (6 bases). The ends were cut back, 6 bases at V and 0 bases at J, with 9 bases in the middle. The CDR3 length is 14 residues. Germline V CDR1 and CDR2: LNHDA, SQIVND (reference sequence). The CDR3 DNA reads as TGTGCCAGTAGACGGGACTTCTCCTACAATGAGCAGTTCTTC. Protein: CASRRDFSYNEQFF. The variable domain in full, completed from reference TRBV19 and TRBJ2-1, reads DGGITQSPKYLFRKEGQNVTLSCEQNLNHDAMYWYRQDPGQGLRLIYYSQIVNDFQKGDIAEGYSVSREKKESFPLTVTSAQKNPTAFYLCASRRDFSYNEQFFGPGTRLTVL.

The chain has TRBV5-6 and TRBJ2-2; maybe TRBD2 (6 bases). Trimming left V 4 bases short and J 1 base short, with 11 bases between. The CDR3 extends over 15 amino acids. Germline V gives CDR1 SGHDT, CDR2 YYEEEE. In DNA, the CDR3 is TGTGCCAGCAGCGAAATTAGCGGGAACACCGGGGAGCTGTTTTTT. It encodes CASSEISGNTGELFF.

In the case of this clone: This sample includes further DNA sequences coding for the same CDR3. The V and J genes are TRBV30 and TRBJ1-2; 8 bases are shared with TRBD1. Trimming at V came to 2 bases and at J to 5 bases, leaving 4 bases not matched to a gene. The CDR3 is 13 amino acids. Germline values: CDR1 GTSNPN, CDR2 SVGIG (reference sequence). The CDR3 reads CAWSRDRPYGYTF. The CDR3 region has the DNA TGTGCCTGGAGTCGGGACAGGCCGTATGGCTACACCTTC.

V and J are TRBV5-1 and TRBJ2-1, with D tentatively TRBD1 (5 bases). The V gene's germline CDR1 is SGHRS and CDR2 YFSETQ. The V and J ends lost 4 bases and 9 bases respectively, with 11 bases between them. CDR3 length equals 12 residues. CDR3 in DNA: TGCGCCAGCAGCCCCACAACAGGTGAGCAGTTCTTC. It encodes CASSPTTGEQFF. Based on the CDR3 plus reference TRBV5-1 and TRBJ2-1, the full variable domain is KAGVTQTPRYLIKTRGQQVTLSCSPISGHRSVSWYQQTPGQGLQFLFEYFSETQRNKGNFPGRFSGRQFSNSRSEMNVSTLELGDSALYLCASSPTTGEQFFGPGTRLTVL.

The rearrangement uses TRBV7-2 and TRBJ2-7, with TRBD1 as a possible D gene (5 bases). CDR3 length: 15 residues. CDR1 SGHTA and CDR2 FQGNSA come from the germline V gene. The V end was cut by 1 base, the J end by 0 bases, with 10 bases between. DNA of the CDR3: TGTGCCAGCAGCTTAGTGGGGCAGATCTCCTACGAGCAGTACTTC. It is translated as CASSLVGQISYEQYF. Full variable domain (missing parts from reference TRBV7-2 and TRBJ2-7): GAGVSQSPSNKVTEKGKDVELRCDPISGHTALYWYRQSLGQGLEFLIYFQGNSAPDKSGLPSDRFSAERTGGSVSTLTIQRTQQEDSAVYLCASSLVGQISYEQYFGPGTRLTVT.

This rearrangement joins TRBV27 to TRBJ2-1; 16 nucleotides match TRBD2. Germline loops: CDR1 MNHEY, CDR2 SMNVEV (reference sequence). J gave up 9 bases and V 2 bases, and 10 bases lay outside the gene matches. The CDR3 has 18 residues. CDR3 region: CASSLGGLAGGPTPEQFF. The CDR3 DNA sequence: TGTGCCAGCAGTTTAGGGGGACTAGCGGGAGGGCCTACGCCTGAGCAGTTCTTC.

The chain joins TRBV20-1 to TRBJ2-5, with D uncertain. Trimming took 1 base from V and 5 from J, leaving 5 bases between them. Germline loops: CDR1 DFQATT, CDR2 SNEGSKA (reference sequence). The CDR3 runs to 11 residues. CDR3 DNA: TGCAGTGCTAGAGTTGGCGAGACCCAGTACTTC. This sequence encodes CSARVGETQYF.

The gene calls are TRBV19 and TRBJ2-7; D perhaps matches TRBD1 (5 bases). The V end was cut by 3 bases, the J end by 5 bases, with 11 bases between. CDR3 size: 13 residues. Germline-derived CDR1 and CDR2 are LNHDA and SQIVND (reference sequence). CDR3: CASSIQGMDEQYF. Written as DNA, the CDR3 is TGTGCCAGTAGTATTCAGGGTATGGACGAGCAGTACTTC.

The CDR3 loop reads CASSLVGTGSYNEQFF. The CDR3 DNA reads as TGTGCCAGCAGCTTAGTAGGGACAGGATCCTACAATGAGCAGTTCTTC. The gene calls are TRBV7-2 and TRBJ2-1, with 8 nucleotides matching TRBD1. Germline CDR1 is SGHTA and CDR2 is FQGNSA. V shed 1 base, J shed 1 base, and the junction held 3 bases outside the gene matches. CDR3 length: 16 residues. The entire variable domain, with the rest obtained from reference TRBV7-2 and TRBJ2-1, is as follows: GAGVSQSPSNKVTEKGKDVELRCDPISGHTALYWYRQSLGQGLEFLIYFQGNSAPDKSGLPSDRFSAERTGGSVSTLTIQRTQQEDSAVYLCASSLVGTGSYNEQFFGPGTRLTVL.

This clone occurred once. The genes are TRBV24-1 and TRBJ2-2; 14 bases agree with TRBD2. The ends lost 3 bases at V and 3 bases at J; junction bases unmatched: 2. The CDR3 runs 17 residues. Germline CDR1 and CDR2: KGHDR and SFDVKD. CDR3 nucleotides: TGTGCCACCAGTGATGGACTAGCGGGAGGATACACCGGGGAGCTGTTTTTT. Translated, it gives CATSDGLAGGYTGELFF.

This sequence joins TRBV9 and TRBJ2-5; possible D gene TRBD2, 6 bases. The germline V gene has CDR1 SGDLS and CDR2 YYNGEE. The ends were cut back, 4 bases at V and 2 bases at J, with 15 bases in the middle. The CDR3 has 15 residues. The CDR3 region has the DNA TGTGCCAGCAGCTCAGTCGGGGGAGGACAAGAGACCCAGTACTTC. Amino acid sequence: CASSSVGGGQETQYF.

The rearrangement uses TRBV19 and TRBJ2-5, with TRBD1 matching 7 bases. The length of the CDR3 is 12 residues. Trimming took 1 base from V and 9 from J; bases not matched to a gene: 2. Germline lookup yields CDR1 LNHDA and CDR2 SQIVND (reference sequence). CDR3 in DNA: TGTGCCAGTAGTATAGGACAGGGTGCCCAGTACTTC. Translated, it gives CASSIGQGAQYF.

The V and J genes are TRBV4-3 and TRBJ1-6, with D unclear. Trimming cost V 1 base and J 3 bases, with 7 bases left between them. Germline CDR1 reads LGHNA; CDR2 reads YSLEER. The CDR3 contains 15 residues. In DNA, the CDR3 is TGCGCCAGCAGCCAAGCGGGGAACTATAATTCACCCCTCCACTTT. Protein sequence: CASSQAGNYNSPLHF.

The V call is TRBV6-5, the J call TRBJ2-7, with a weak D call TRBD2 (5 bases). This CDR3 spans 15 amino acids. V lost 2 bases to trimming and J lost 1 base, with 12 bases between them. Per the germline V gene, CDR1 is MNHEY and CDR2 is SVGAGI. CDR3 DNA: TGTGCCAGCAGTTACGGCTTCAGAGGGTCCTACGAGCAGTACTTC. Translation gives CASSYGFRGSYEQYF.

The gene calls are TRBV7-9 and TRBJ2-3, with TRBD1 identical over 7 bases. The length of the CDR3 is 14 residues. Germline V lookup: CDR1 SEHNR, CDR2 FQNEAQ (reference sequence). V lost 5 bases, J lost 2 bases, and 4 bases stayed unmatched. CDR3 sequence: CASSRDRNTDTQYF. The CDR3 nucleotides read TGTGCCAGCAGCCGGGACAGAAACACAGATACGCAGTATTTT.

The chain joins TRBV5-1 to TRBJ2-3, with 10 nucleotides matching TRBD2. The V gene end was trimmed by 6 bases and the J gene end by 4 bases; junction bases not matched to a gene: 8. The CDR3 runs to 15 residues. CDR1 and CDR2 (germline): SGHRS, YFSETQ. The DNA for the CDR3 is TGCGCCAGCAAGCTAGCGGGAGATTCCTCAGATACGCAGTATTTT. As protein: CASKLAGDSSDTQYF. Variable domain in full (rest from reference TRBV5-1 and TRBJ2-3): KAGVTQTPRYLIKTRGQQVTLSCSPISGHRSVSWYQQTPGQGLQFLFEYFSETQRNKGNFPGRFSGRQFSNSRSEMNVSTLELGDSALYLCASKLAGDSSDTQYFGPGTRLTVL.

The table lists this clone with a few counts. The chain links TRBV6-5 to TRBJ2-1, with a weak D call TRBD1 (6 bases). CDR1 and CDR2 from the germline V gene are MNHEY and SVGAGI. V lost 5 bases and J 6 bases, leaving 8 bases between the germline ends. CDR3 length equals 12 residues. DNA for the CDR3: TGTGCCAGCAGTCAGGGGATCAATGAGCAGTTCTTC. It specifies CASSQGINEQFF.

This clone was detected only a few times. The rearrangement links TRBV2 to TRBJ1-5; 9 nucleotides match TRBD1. The germline V gene encodes CDR1 SNHLY and CDR2 FYNNEI. CDR3 length: 17 residues. J was trimmed by 0 bases and V by 8 bases; bases with no gene match: 11. CDR3 amino acids: CASGKRQGEVSNQPQHF. The DNA of the CDR3 is TGTGCCAGCGGTAAAAGACAGGGGGAGGTTAGCAATCAGCCCCAGCATTTT.

This clone was observed a few times. The chain joins TRBV6-5 to TRBJ2-1; TRBD1 agrees at 7 bases. Germline V gene data show CDR1 as MNHEY and CDR2 as SVGAGI. This CDR3 is built from 15 residues. J gave up 5 bases and V 4 bases, and 8 bases lay outside the gene matches. The CDR3 DNA reads as TGTGCCAGCAGTTCCCAGACAGGGTTCCACAATGAGCAGTTCTTC. It is translated as CASSSQTGFHNEQFF.

The V and J genes are TRBV7-3 and TRBJ2-1, with D perhaps matching TRBD2 (5 bases). The CDR3 consists of 12 residues. Between the trimmed V and J ends, which lost 3 bases and 13 bases, there was a span of 13 bases. The germline gives CDR1 SGHTA, CDR2 FQGTGA. CDR3 in DNA: TGTGCCAGCAGCTTCCCGGGATCACCCCAGTTCTTC. As protein: CASSFPGSPQFF.

In this sample, this clone turned up once. The J gene is TRBJ2-7, the V gene TRBV19, with 8 bases aligning to TRBD1. Losses at the gene ends were 3 bases for V and 0 bases for J; bases not matched to a gene: 16. The germline V gene has CDR1 LNHDA and CDR2 SQIVND (reference sequence). The CDR3 has 19 amino acids. The CDR3 reads CASSIRHSYGTGSSYEQYF. The CDR3, as DNA: TGTGCCAGTAGTATTCGACATAGTTATGGGACAGGTTCCTCCTACGAGCAGTACTTC.

V is TRBV5-1 and J is TRBJ2-3; D might be TRBD1 (6 bases). This CDR3 contains 17 residues. V was cut by 2 bases and J by 2 bases, with 18 bases left in between. Germline CDR1 reads SGHRS; CDR2 reads YFSETQ. The CDR3 region is CASSLQIRTEPTDTQYF. In DNA, the CDR3 is TGCGCCAGCAGCTTACAGATACGGACAGAACCCACAGATACGCAGTATTTT.